This T cell receptor (beta chain) is drawn from a study of blood T cell repertoires in COVID-19. Study as a whole: Sources were T cells, B-cell-depleted T cells, or PBMCs; the material itself was cDNA or gDNA.

This CDR3 is built from 15 residues. V lost 5 bases and J lost 6, with 19 bases in between. Germline CDR1 is LNHNV and CDR2 is YYDKDF (reference sequence). Recruitment covered about 25 US areas and drew participants whose ages spanned about 18 to 100 years. Participant-reported clinical history was the basis for cohort assignment. Profiling relied on immunoSEQ multiplex PCR, and the TCRdb table lists in-frame clones only, not all of them. In the table there are hundreds of thousands of clones, about 90% of which are singletons. The TCR originated in a woman under 40 who had recovered from COVID-19. The chain carries TRBV15 and TRBJ1-1, with a tentative D call TRBD1 (6 bases). Material for sequencing was PBMCs or T cells enriched from blood (not recorded which). Here the CDR3 DNA reads TGTGCCACCAGCGTCGAACAGGGATCGTTTCCTGAAGCTTTCTTT. Amino acid sequence: CATSVEQGSFPEAFF.